This T cell receptor (beta chain) emerged from a study of blood T cell repertoires in COVID-19. The wider study: Collection of acute and convalescent COVID-19 samples took place in the United States, Italy and Spain. PBMCs, B-cell-depleted T cells, or T cells provided the cDNA or gDNA that made up the material.

Germline CDR1 is KGHSH and CDR2 is LQKENI. The CDR3 runs 16 residues. Trimming took off 4 bases at V and 0 bases at J, with 12 bases between the two ends. Authors' processing steps: Estimates of nucleated cell counts were drawn from the amplification of reference gene primers. The data were produced by immunoSEQ multiplex PCR, yet TCRdb's version contains in-frame clones alone and is incomplete. V, J and clone size derive from that table, while D and trimming were established from the DNA sequence. Of 20,000 to 25,000 clones in the sample, around 85% are singletons; the top ten hold roughly 9%. The receptor was derived from a human donor with active COVID-19. The donor label of this sample is uncertain. The chain joins TRBV18 to TRBJ2-2, with D possibly being TRBD1 (6 bases). Sequences were obtained from peripheral blood. The CDR3 nucleotides are TGTGCCAGCTCACTACAAACAGGGACGAACACCGGGGAGCTGTTTTTT. This sequence encodes CASSLQTGTNTGELFF. Filled out from reference TRBV18 and TRBJ2-2, the complete variable domain reads NAGVMQNPRHLVRRRGQEARLRCSPMKGHSHVYWYRQLPEEGLKFMVYLQKENIIDESGMPKERFSAEFPKEGPSILRIQQVVRGDSAAYFCASSLQTGTNTGELFFGEGSRLTVL.